This TCR beta chain was identified during a study of blood T cell repertoires in COVID-19. Across the whole study: Spain, Italy and the United States supplied samples that represented acute and convalescent COVID-19. PBMCs, B-cell-depleted T cells, or T cells provided the cDNA or gDNA that made up the material.

This clone showed up just a few times. The germline V and J ends were trimmed by 0 bases and 7 bases, with 15 bases remaining between them. Germline CDR1 LGHNA, CDR2 YSLEER. This CDR3 is built from 15 residues. As processed by the authors: Amplification of reference gene primers was used by the study to estimate nucleated cell counts. Assay: immunoSEQ multiplex PCR; the TCRdb copy retains only in-frame clones and omits some. D and trimming come from the DNA, and the V and J calls and clone size come from that table. The table shows about 80,000 clones, with about 91% occurring only once. Sample: peripheral blood. The sequence was collected from a woman older than 75 with acute or convalescent COVID-19. The J gene is TRBJ1-2, the V gene TRBV4-3; D may be TRBD1 (6 bases). The CDR3: CASSQDLGGAPGYTF. The CDR3 DNA reads TGCGCCAGCAGCCAAGATCTGGGGGGGGCGCCTGGCTACACCTTC.